The source of this T cell receptor beta chain is a study of blood T cell repertoires in COVID-19. In this sample, this clone turned up once. Germline CDR1 MGHRA, CDR2 YSYEKL. CDR3 length: 15 amino acids. V shed 1 base, J shed 7 bases, and the junction held 7 bases outside the gene matches. TCRdb's copy holds only in-frame clones and misses some; the assay was immunoSEQ multiplex PCR. The sample lists approximately 180,000 clones, over 80% occurring once. The receptor's source is a woman aged 40 to 50 with COVID-19, enrolled during active disease. The rearrangement links TRBV4-1 to TRBJ1-5; 7 bases match TRBD1. Sequenced sample: peripheral blood. The CDR3 DNA reads as TGCGCCAGCAGCCAAGTCCAGGGGGGCCGCCAGCCCCAGCATTTT. Amino acids: CASSQVQGGRQPQHF.